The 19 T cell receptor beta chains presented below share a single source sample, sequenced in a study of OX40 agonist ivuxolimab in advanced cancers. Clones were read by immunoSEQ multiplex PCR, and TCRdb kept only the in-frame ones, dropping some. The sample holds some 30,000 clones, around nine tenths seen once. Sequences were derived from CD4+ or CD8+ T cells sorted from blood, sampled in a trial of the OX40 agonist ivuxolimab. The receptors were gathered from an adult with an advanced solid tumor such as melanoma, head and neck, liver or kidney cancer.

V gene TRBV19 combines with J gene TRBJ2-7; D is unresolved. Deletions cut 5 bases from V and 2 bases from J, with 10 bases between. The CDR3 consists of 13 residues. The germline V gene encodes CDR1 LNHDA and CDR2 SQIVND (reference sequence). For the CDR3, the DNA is TGTGCCAGTAGTTCGTTCCCCCCCTACGAGCAGTACTTC. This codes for CASSSFPPYEQYF.

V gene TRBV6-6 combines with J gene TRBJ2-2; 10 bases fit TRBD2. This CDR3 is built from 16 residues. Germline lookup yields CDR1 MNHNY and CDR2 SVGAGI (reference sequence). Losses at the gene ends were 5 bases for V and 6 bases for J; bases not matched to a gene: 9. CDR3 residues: CASSAGLAHTPGELFF. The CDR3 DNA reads TGTGCCAGCAGTGCGGGACTAGCGCATACCCCCGGGGAGCTGTTTTTT.

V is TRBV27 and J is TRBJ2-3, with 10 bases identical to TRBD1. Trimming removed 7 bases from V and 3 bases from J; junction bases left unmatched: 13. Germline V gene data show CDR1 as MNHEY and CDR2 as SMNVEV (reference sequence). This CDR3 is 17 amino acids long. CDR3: CASTGQGGLFRTDTQYF. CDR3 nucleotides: TGTGCCAGCACCGGACAGGGGGGCTTATTTCGTACAGATACGCAGTATTTT.

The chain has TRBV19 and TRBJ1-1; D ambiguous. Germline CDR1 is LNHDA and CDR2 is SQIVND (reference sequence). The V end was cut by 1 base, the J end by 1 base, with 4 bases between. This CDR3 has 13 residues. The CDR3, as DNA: TGTGCCAGTAGTATAGTAACGAACACTGAAGCTTTCTTT. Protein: CASSIVTNTEAFF.

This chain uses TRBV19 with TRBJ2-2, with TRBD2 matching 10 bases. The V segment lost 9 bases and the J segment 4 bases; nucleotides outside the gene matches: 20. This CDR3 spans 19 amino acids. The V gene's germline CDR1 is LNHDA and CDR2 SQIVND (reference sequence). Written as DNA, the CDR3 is TGTGCCAGCGCTCCCCCCAAGGCTAGCGGGGGAGGTCGCACCGGGGAGCTGTTTTTT. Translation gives CASAPPKASGGGRTGELFF.

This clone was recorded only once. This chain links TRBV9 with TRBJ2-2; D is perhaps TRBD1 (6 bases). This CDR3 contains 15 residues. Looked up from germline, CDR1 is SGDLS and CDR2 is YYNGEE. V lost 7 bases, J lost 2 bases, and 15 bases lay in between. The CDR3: CASGAGTLNTGELFF. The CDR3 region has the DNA TGTGCCAGCGGTGCCGGGACACTAAACACCGGGGAGCTGTTTTTT. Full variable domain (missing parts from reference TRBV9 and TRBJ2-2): DSGVTQTPKHLITATGQRVTLRCSPRSGDLSVYWYQQSLDQGLQFLIQYYNGEERAKGNILERFSAQQFPDLHSELNLSSLELGDSALYFCASGAGTLNTGELFFGEGSRLTVL.

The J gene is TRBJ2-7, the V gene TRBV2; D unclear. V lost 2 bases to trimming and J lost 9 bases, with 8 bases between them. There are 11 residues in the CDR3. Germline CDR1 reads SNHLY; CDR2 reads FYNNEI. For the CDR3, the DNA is TGTGCCAGCAGTGAAACGGCGGCGCAGTACTTC. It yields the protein CASSETAAQYF.

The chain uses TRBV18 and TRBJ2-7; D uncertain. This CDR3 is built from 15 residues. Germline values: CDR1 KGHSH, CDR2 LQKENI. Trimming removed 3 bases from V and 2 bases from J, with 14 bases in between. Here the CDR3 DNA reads TGTGCCAGCTCACCCCTCGTAGGGTTGGCCTACGAGCAGTACTTC. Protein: CASSPLVGLAYEQYF. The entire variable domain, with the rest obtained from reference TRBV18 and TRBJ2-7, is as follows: NAGVMQNPRHLVRRRGQEARLRCSPMKGHSHVYWYRQLPEEGLKFMVYLQKENIIDESGMPKERFSAEFPKEGPSILRIQQVVRGDSAAYFCASSPLVGLAYEQYFGPGTRLTVT.

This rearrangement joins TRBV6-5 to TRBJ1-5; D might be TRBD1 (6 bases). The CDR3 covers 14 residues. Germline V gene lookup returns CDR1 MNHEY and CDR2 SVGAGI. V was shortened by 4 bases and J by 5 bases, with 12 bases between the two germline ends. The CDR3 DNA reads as TGTGCCAGCAGTTCGGACAGTACCTATCAGCCCCAGCATTTT. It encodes CASSSDSTYQPQHF.

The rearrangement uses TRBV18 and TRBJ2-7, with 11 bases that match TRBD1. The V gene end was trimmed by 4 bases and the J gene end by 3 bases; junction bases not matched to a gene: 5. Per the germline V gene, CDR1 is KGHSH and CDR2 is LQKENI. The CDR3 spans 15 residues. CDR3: CASSRTGTGGYEQYF. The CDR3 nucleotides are TGTGCCAGCTCACGCACCGGGACAGGGGGCTACGAGCAGTACTTC.

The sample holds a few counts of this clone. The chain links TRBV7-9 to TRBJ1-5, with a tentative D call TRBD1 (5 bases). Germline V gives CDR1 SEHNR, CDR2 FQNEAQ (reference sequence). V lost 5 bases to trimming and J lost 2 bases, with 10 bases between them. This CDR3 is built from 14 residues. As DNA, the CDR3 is TGTGCCAGCAGCGGTAGGGACGGCAATCAGCCCCAGCATTTT. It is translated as CASSGRDGNQPQHF.

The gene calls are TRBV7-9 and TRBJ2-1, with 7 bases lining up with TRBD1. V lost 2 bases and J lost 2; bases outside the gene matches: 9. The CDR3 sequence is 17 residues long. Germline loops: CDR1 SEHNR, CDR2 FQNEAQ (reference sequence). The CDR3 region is CASSLSRGRGTYNEQFF. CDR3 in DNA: TGTGCCAGCAGCTTATCGAGGGGCAGGGGGACCTACAATGAGCAGTTCTTC.

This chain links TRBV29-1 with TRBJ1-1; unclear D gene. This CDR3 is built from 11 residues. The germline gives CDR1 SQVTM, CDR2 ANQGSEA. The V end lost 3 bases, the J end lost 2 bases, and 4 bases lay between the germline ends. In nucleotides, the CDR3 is TGCAGCGTTGAGACTAACACTGAAGCTTTCTTT. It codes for CSVETNTEAFF.

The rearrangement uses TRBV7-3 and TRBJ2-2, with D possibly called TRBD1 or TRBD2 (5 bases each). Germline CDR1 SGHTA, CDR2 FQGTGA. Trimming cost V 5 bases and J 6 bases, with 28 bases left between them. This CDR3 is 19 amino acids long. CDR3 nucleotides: TGTGCCAGCAGCCAACCAACGACACAATCGGGACGGGCTCCCGGGGAGCTGTTTTTT. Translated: CASSQPTTQSGRAPGELFF.

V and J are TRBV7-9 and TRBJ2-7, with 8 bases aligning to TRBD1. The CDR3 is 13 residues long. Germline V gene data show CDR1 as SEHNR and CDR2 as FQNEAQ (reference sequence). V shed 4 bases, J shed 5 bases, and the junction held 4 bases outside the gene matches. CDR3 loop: CASSSDRGHEQYF. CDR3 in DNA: TGTGCCAGCAGCTCAGACAGGGGACACGAGCAGTACTTC.

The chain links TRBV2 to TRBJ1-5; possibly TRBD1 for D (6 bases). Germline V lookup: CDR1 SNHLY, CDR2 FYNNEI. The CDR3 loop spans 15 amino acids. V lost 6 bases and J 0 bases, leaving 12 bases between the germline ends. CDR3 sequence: CASSAGEASNQPQHF. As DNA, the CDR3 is TGTGCCAGCAGCGCAGGGGAGGCTAGCAATCAGCCCCAGCATTTT.

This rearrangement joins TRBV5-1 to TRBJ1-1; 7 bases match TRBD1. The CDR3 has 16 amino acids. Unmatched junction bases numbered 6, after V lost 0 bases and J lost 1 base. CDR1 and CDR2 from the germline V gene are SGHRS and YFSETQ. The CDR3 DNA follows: TGCGCCAGCAGCTTGGGGGGGGCAGGGGGGAACACTGAAGCTTTCTTT. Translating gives CASSLGGAGGNTEAFF. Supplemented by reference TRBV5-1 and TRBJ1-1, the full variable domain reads KAGVTQTPRYLIKTRGQQVTLSCSPISGHRSVSWYQQTPGQGLQFLFEYFSETQRNKGNFPGRFSGRQFSNSRSEMNVSTLELGDSALYLCASSLGGAGGNTEAFFGQGTRLTVV.

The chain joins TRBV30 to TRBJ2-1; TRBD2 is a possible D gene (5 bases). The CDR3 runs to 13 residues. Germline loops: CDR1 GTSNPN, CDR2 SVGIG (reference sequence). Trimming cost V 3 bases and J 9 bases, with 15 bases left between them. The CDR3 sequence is CAWRETGFGEQFF. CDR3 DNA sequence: TGTGCCTGGAGGGAGACGGGGTTCGGTGAGCAGTTCTTC.

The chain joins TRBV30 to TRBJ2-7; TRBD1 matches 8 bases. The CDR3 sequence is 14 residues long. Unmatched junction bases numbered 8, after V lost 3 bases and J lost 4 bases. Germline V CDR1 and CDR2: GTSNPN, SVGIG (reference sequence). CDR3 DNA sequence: TGTGCCTGGAGCGTACCGGGACAGGCATACGAGCAGTACTTC. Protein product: CAWSVPGQAYEQYF.